Sequencing of this T cell receptor (beta chain) was carried out in a study of cytomegalovirus exposure and HLA in healthy donors. Whole-study results and caveats: TCR beta V- and J-gene trimming, according to a later analysis, was linked to a missense DCLRE1C variant. Immune exposure information available was restricted to CMV serostatus. Analyzed later, association rates of TCRs varied across HLA loci, with DRB1 most and HLA-C fewest.

The CDR3 runs to 13 residues. CDR1 and CDR2 from the germline V gene are SGHRS and YFSETQ. Unmatched junction bases numbered 7, after V lost 4 bases and J lost 6 bases. In the PCR, 60 Vbeta and 13 Jbeta primers were used. Clones were sequenced by immunoSEQ multiplex PCR, and TCRdb holds only the in-frame ones, with some missing. Here the sample spans more than 100,000 clones, about 85% being singletons. All the people who gave samples were healthy bone marrow donors. Of note for this clone: No antigen is known for it.

This TCR was recovered from a man aged 45 to 65 in good health and CMV-seronegative. Sequencing was carried out using PBMCs. J is TRBJ2-7 and V is TRBV5-1; TRBD1 matches at 7 bases. The CDR3 is CASSLPTGAEQYF. The CDR3 DNA follows: TGCGCCAGCAGCCTACCCACAGGGGCCGAGCAGTACTTC. Filled out from reference TRBV5-1 and TRBJ2-7, the complete variable domain reads KAGVTQTPRYLIKTRGQQVTLSCSPISGHRSVSWYQQTPGQGLQFLFEYFSETQRNKGNFPGRFSGRQFSNSRSEMNVSTLELGDSALYLCASSLPTGAEQYFGPGTRLTVT.